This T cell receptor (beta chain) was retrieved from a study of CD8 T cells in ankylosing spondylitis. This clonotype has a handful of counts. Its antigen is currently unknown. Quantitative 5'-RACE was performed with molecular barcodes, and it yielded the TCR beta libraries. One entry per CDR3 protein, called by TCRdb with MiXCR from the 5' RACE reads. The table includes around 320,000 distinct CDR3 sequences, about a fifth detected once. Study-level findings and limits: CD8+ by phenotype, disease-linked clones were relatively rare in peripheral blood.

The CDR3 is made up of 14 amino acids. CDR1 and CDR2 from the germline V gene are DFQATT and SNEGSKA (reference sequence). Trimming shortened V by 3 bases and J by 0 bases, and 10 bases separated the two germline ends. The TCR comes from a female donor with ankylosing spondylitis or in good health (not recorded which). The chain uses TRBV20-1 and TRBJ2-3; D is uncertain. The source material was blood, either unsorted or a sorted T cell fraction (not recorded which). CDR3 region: CSASRAHSTDTQYF. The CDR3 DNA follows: TGCAGTGCTAGCCGAGCGCATAGCACAGATACGCAGTATTTT.